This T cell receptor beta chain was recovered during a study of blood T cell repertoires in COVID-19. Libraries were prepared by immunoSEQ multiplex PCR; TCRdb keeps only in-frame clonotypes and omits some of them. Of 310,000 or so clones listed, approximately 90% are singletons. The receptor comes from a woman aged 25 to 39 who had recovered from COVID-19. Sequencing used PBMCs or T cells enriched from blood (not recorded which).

The CDR3 DNA reads TGTGCCAGCAGTGAAGCGGCGGGCCCGAGCAATCAGCCCCAGCATTTT. It is translated as CASSEAAGPSNQPQHF. The chain uses TRBV6-1 and TRBJ1-5; D ambiguous. The germline V gene encodes CDR1 MNHNS and CDR2 SASEGT. This CDR3 spans 16 amino acids. Trimming pared 0 bases from V and 1 base from J, leaving 10 bases between.